This is a list of T cell receptor beta chains from one sample in a study of T cell responses to AZD1222 COVID-19 vaccine. Assay used: immunoSEQ multiplex PCR; TCRdb lists only in-frame clones, some missing. Among about 180,000 clones listed, 88% were seen once. The specimen comprised peripheral blood, sampled on day 0 of AZD1222 vaccination. These TCRs come from an adult in good health. The CDR3 runs from the conserved cysteine through the conserved F or W. A D gene is named only where the DNA matches it firmly. Rows give clone size only sometimes, using once, few, many, or a class for an expanded clone.

j_call	cdr3_length	v_call	clone_size	d_call	cdr3_nt	cdr3_aa
TRBJ2-7	15	TRBV6-5	.	TRBD2	TGTGCCAGCAGTAGCCCCGGGACTAGTGAGTACGAGCAGTACTTC	CASSSPGTSEYEQYF
TRBJ1-6	16	TRBV9	.	.	TGTGCCAGCAGCGGTAGAGAACGGGATTTGGTTTCACCCCTCCACTTT	CASSGRERDLVSPLHF
TRBJ1-1	13	TRBV30	.	TRBD1	TGTGCCTGGAAGGGGGCCTTGAACACTGAAGCTTTCTTT	CAWKGALNTEAFF
TRBJ1-6	16	TRBV3-1/TRBV3-2	.	.	TGTGCCAGCAGCCAAAGGCAGCAGGAGAAACATTCACCCCTCCACTTT	CASSQRQQEKHSPLHF
TRBJ2-7	20	TRBV4-2	.	TRBD2	TGTGCCAGCAGCCAAAAAAAGGGGGTTAGCGGGGGACCTCTCAACTACGAGCAGTACTTC	CASSQKKGVSGGPLNYEQYF
TRBJ2-7	14	TRBV5-4	.	TRBD1	TGTGCCAGCAGCTCAAGACAGGGGGCGTACGAGCAGTACTTC	CASSSRQGAYEQYF
TRBJ1-1	12	TRBV19	.	.	TGTGCCAGTAGGTCACCCGGCACTGAAGCTTTCTTT	CASRSPGTEAFF
TRBJ2-1	15	TRBV6-4	once	TRBD2	TGTGCCAGCAGCCCTACTAGCGGGGGGGCAGATGAGCAGTTCTTC	CASSPTSGGADEQFF
TRBJ1-5	12	TRBV28	.	.	TGTGCCTCCTATGCTGGCAATCAGCCCCAGCATTTT	CASYAGNQPQHF
TRBJ2-2	14	TRBV5-5	.	.	TGTGCCAGCGGCAAAGGGGTGGGCACCGGGGAGCTGTTTTTT	CASGKGVGTGELFF
TRBJ2-3	14	TRBV6-4	.	.	TGTGCCAGCAGTGAGTCGATAGGGCTAGATACGCAGTATTTT	CASSESIGLDTQYF
TRBJ2-7	18	TRBV5-4	.	TRBD2	TGTGCCAGCAGCTTGGGACTAGCGGCCAAATCGGGGATATACGAGCAGTACTTC	CASSLGLAAKSGIYEQYF
TRBJ2-1	16	TRBV4-1	.	TRBD1	TGCGCCAGCAGCAGGGGAACAGGGGTTTACTACAATGAGCAGTTCTTC	CASSRGTGVYYNEQFF
TRBJ2-1	17	TRBV1	.	.	TGCACCAGCAGCCAAGATACTAGCGGGGGGGCCGTTGGTGAGCAGTTCTTC	CTSSQDTSGGAVGEQFF
TRBJ2-7	13	TRBV7-2	.	TRBD2	TGTGCCAGCAGCGCCTTAGCGGGGTACGAGCAGTACTTC	CASSALAGYEQYF
TRBJ1-2	14	TRBV5-1	.	.	TGCGCCAGCAGCTTGGATACCCTGGGCTATGGCTACACCTTC	CASSLDTLGYGYTF
TRBJ2-2	14	TRBV5-1	.	.	TGCGCCAGCAGCTCGGGGGTTGAGACCGGGGAGCTGTTTTTT	CASSSGVETGELFF
TRBJ1-5	15	TRBV4-2	.	.	TGTGCCAGCAGCCAAGTCCGGGACACCAATCAGCCCCAGCATTTT	CASSQVRDTNQPQHF
TRBJ1-1	13	TRBV25-1	once	.	TGTGCCAGCAGGGACAGAGAGAACACTGAAGCTTTCTTT	CASRDRENTEAFF
TRBJ1-1	13	TRBV7-3	.	.	TGTGCCAGCAGCTTAACATCCCGGACTGAAGCTTTCTTT	CASSLTSRTEAFF
TRBJ1-1	14	TRBV10-3	few	.	TGTGCCATCAGCCCGGGACAACTGAACACTGAAGCTTTCTTT	CAISPGQLNTEAFF
TRBJ2-3	17	TRBV27	once	TRBD2	TGTGCCAGCTTGCCTGGAGCGGGGCCTTACAGCACAGATACGCAGTATTTT	CASLPGAGPYSTDTQYF
TRBJ1-1	15	TRBV18	.	TRBD1	TGTGCCAGCTCACCACGAGGGACAGGGATTACTGAAGCTTTCTTT	CASSPRGTGITEAFF
TRBJ2-4	18	TRBV27	.	.	TGTGCCAGCAGTTTAGGGGCCCCTACCGGGCCCTACAAAAACATTCAGTACTTC	CASSLGAPTGPYKNIQYF
TRBJ1-1	14	TRBV5-1	.	.	TGCGCCAGCTCAGAAGGTCGGGGTTTGGCTGAAGCTTTCTTT	CASSEGRGLAEAFF
TRBJ1-4	13	TRBV6-5	.	TRBD1	TGTGCCAGCGTGGACAGGAGTAATGAAAAACTGTTTTTT	CASVDRSNEKLFF
TRBJ2-5	12	TRBV12-3/TRBV12-4	once	.	TGTGCCAGCAGCCCTCACCAAGAGACCCAGTACTTC	CASSPHQETQYF
TRBJ2-1	11	TRBV20-1	.	.	TGCAGTGCTAGAGATTCTAATGAGCAGTTCTTC	CSARDSNEQFF
TRBJ2-5	15	TRBV5-1	.	TRBD2	TGCGCCAGCAGCTTAGCGGGGGCCTTCCAAGAGACCCAGTACTTC	CASSLAGAFQETQYF
TRBJ2-5	13	TRBV12-3/TRBV12-4	.	.	TGTGCCAGCAGGGGGGCAAATGAAGAGACCCAGTACTTC	CASRGANEETQYF
TRBJ2-1	16	TRBV28	once	.	TGTGCCAGCAGTCACCGGGCCCAAAGGTCGGACAATGAGCAGTTCTTC	CASSHRAQRSDNEQFF
TRBJ2-1	15	TRBV4-1	.	TRBD1	TGCGCCAGCAGCCAATGGACAGGGGGCCTCAATGAGCAGTTCTTC	CASSQWTGGLNEQFF
TRBJ2-1	14	TRBV7-2	.	TRBD1	TGTGCCAGCAGCTGGGGACAGGACTACAATGAGCAGTTCTTC	CASSWGQDYNEQFF
TRBJ1-6	13	TRBV30	.	TRBD1	TGTGCCTGGGAAACAGGGGGGTTTTCACCCCTCCACTTT	CAWETGGFSPLHF
TRBJ1-1	13	TRBV9	many	.	TGTGCCAGCAGCGCCGGGCCTTTAACTGAAGCTTTCTTT	CASSAGPLTEAFF
TRBJ2-7	15	TRBV11-2	.	TRBD1	TGTGCCAGCAGCTTAAGACAGGGGGTCTACTACGAGCAGTACTTC	CASSLRQGVYYEQYF
TRBJ2-2	15	TRBV7-6	.	.	TGTGCCAGCAGCTTAGATTTTAGGAACACCGGGGAGCTGTTTTTT	CASSLDFRNTGELFF
TRBJ1-2	15	TRBV7-9	.	TRBD1	TGTGCCAGCAGCATCGGACAGGGGTCTACCTATGGCTACACCTTC	CASSIGQGSTYGYTF
TRBJ2-3	14	TRBV3-1/TRBV3-2	.	TRBD1	TGTGCCAGCAGCCGACCGGGACAGGGGATTACGCAGTATTTT	CASSRPGQGITQYF
TRBJ1-3	15	TRBV5-1	.	.	TGCGCCAGCAGCTTGCCAGCCAACTCTGGAAACACCATATATTTT	CASSLPANSGNTIYF
TRBJ2-3	17	TRBV24-1	once	TRBD1	TGTGCCACCAGTGATTTTACCCAGGGGGCCCCCACAGATACGCAGTATTTT	CATSDFTQGAPTDTQYF
TRBJ2-7	15	TRBV7-2	.	TRBD2	TGTGCCAGCAGCTCCCGACTAGCGGGGGGTTACGAGCAGTACTTC	CASSSRLAGGYEQYF
TRBJ1-3	17	TRBV7-2	few	.	TGTGCCAGCAGCTTAGATTTTGGGACACGGTCTGGAAACACCATATATTTT	CASSLDFGTRSGNTIYF
TRBJ2-1	14	TRBV2	.	.	TGTGCCAGCATTGGGGGAATCGCCTACAATGAGCAGTTCTTC	CASIGGIAYNEQFF
TRBJ2-1	12	TRBV11-2	.	.	TGTGCCAGCAGCTTGGCGTACAATGAGCAGTTCTTC	CASSLAYNEQFF
TRBJ2-4	17	TRBV7-9	.	.	TGTGCCAGCAGCTTAGCTAGGGGGGATCTAGCCAAAAACATTCAGTACTTC	CASSLARGDLAKNIQYF
TRBJ1-2	14	TRBV5-6	.	.	TGTGCCAGCAGCCGGGTGGGGGGCGCCTTTGGCTACACCTTC	CASSRVGGAFGYTF
TRBJ2-1	13	TRBV4-1	.	.	TGCGCCAGCGCGGGGGCGACCTACAATGAGCAGTTCTTC	CASAGATYNEQFF
TRBJ2-2	13	TRBV2	.	.	TGTGCCAGCAGTGAAGGCAGGGCCGGGGAGCTGTTTTTT	CASSEGRAGELFF
TRBJ2-5	13	TRBV11-2	.	TRBD1	TGTGCCAGCAGCCGAGACAGGGCGGAGACCCAGTACTTC	CASSRDRAETQYF
TRBJ2-1	15	TRBV5-4	.	TRBD1	TGTGCCAGCAGCACCGGGACAGGGGGCTACAATGAGCAGTTCTTC	CASSTGTGGYNEQFF
TRBJ2-1	15	TRBV5-1	.	.	TGCGCCAGCAGCTTGGATACTAGGATCTACAATGAGCAGTTCTTC	CASSLDTRIYNEQFF
TRBJ2-1	17	TRBV3-1/TRBV3-2	.	TRBD2	TGTGCCAGCAGCCAAGACCTCCCTTTAGCGGGGAACAATGAGCAGTTCTTC	CASSQDLPLAGNNEQFF
TRBJ1-6	15	TRBV3-1/TRBV3-2	.	TRBD1	TGTGCCAGCAGCCAACAGGACAGGGACAATTCACCCCTCCACTTT	CASSQQDRDNSPLHF
TRBJ1-1	13	TRBV6-6	.	.	TGTGCCAGCAATGGACACACGACAACTGAAGCTTTCTTT	CASNGHTTTEAFF